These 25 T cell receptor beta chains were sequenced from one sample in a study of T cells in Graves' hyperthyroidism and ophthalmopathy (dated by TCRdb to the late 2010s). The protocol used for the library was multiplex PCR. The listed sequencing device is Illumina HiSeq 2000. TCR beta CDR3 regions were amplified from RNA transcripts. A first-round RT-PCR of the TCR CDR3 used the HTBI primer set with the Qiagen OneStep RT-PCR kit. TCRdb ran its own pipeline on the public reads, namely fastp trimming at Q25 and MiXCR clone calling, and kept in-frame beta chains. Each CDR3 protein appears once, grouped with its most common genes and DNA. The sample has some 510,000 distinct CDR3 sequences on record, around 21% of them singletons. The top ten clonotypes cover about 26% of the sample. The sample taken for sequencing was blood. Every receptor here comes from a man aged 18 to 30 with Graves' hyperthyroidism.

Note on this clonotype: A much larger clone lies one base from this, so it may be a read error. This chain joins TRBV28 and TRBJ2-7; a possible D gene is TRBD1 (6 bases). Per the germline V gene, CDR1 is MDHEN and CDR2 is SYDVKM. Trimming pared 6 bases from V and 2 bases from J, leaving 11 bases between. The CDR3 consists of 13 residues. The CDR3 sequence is CASSRRTAYEQYV. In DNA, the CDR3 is TGTGCCAGCAGCCGTAGGACAGCCTACGAGCAGTACGTC.

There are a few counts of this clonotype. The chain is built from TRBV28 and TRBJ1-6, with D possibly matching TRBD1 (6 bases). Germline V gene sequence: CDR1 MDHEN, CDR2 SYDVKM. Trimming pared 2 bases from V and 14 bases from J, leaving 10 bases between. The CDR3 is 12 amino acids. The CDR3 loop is CASSLQRGALHF. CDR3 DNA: TGTGCCAGCAGTTTACAGAGGGGGGCCCTCCACTTT.

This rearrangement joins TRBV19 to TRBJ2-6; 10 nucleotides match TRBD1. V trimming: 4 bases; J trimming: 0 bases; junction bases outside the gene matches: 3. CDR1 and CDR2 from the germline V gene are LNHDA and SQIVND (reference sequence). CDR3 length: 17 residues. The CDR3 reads CASSRGTGASGANVLTF. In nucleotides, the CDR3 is TGTGCCAGTAGTAGGGGGACAGGGGCCTCTGGGGCCAACGTCCTGACTTTC.

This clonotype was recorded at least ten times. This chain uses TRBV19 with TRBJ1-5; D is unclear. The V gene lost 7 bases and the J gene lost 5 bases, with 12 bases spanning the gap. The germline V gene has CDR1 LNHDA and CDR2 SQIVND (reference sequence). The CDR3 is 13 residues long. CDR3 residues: CASMQALHQPQHF. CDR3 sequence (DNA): TGTGCCAGTATGCAGGCTCTTCATCAGCCCCAGCATTTT.

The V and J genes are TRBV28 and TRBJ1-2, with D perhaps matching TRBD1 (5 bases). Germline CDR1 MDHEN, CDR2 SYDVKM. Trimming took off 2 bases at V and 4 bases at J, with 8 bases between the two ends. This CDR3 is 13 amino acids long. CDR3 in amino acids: CASSLRQLYGYTF. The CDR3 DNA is TGTGCCAGCAGTTTAAGACAGCTCTATGGCTACACCTTC.

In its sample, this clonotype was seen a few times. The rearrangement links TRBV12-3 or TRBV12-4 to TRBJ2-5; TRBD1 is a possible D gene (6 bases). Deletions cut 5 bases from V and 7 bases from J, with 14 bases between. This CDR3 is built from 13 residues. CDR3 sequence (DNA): TGTGCCAGCAGTAGGACAGTCCAGGGGACCCAGTACTTC. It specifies CASSRTVQGTQYF.

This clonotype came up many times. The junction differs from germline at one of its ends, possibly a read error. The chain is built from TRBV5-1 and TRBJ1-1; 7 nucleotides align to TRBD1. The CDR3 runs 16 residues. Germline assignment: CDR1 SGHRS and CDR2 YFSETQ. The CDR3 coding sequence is TGCGCCAGCAGCGGACGGACAGGACCCATGAACACTGAAGCTCTCTTT. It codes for CASSGRTGPMNTEALF.

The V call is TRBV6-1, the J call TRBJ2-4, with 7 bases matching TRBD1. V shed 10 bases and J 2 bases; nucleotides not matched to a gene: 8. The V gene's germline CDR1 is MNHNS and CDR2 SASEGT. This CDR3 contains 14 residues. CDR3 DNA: TGTGCCACCTCCAGGGACAGAACCAAAAACATTCAGTACTTC. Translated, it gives CATSRDRTKNIQYF.

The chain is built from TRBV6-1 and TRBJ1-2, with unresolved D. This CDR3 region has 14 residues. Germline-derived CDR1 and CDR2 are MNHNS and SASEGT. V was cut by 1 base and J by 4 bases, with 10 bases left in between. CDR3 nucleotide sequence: TGTGCCAGCAGTGAAGTTGTCGTTTCCTATGGCTACACCTTC. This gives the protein CASSEVVVSYGYTF.

This CDR3 reads CASSQGPGTRRNTGELFF. DNA of the CDR3: TGCGCCAGCAGCCAGGGGCCCGGGACTAGACGAAACACCGGGGAGCTGTTTTTT. The J gene is TRBJ2-2, the V gene TRBV4-1, with 8 bases that match TRBD2. The CDR3 has 18 amino acids. Germline CDR1 and CDR2: MGHRA and YSYEKL. The junction had 11 bases not matched to a gene; V was cut back by 3 bases and J by 2 bases.

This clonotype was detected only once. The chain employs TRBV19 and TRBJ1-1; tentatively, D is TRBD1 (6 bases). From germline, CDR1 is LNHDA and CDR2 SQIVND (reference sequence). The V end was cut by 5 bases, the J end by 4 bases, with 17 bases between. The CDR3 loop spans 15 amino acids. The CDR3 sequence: CASSSGPRGTTEAFF. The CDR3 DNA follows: TGTGCCAGTAGTTCAGGACCCAGGGGTACCACTGAAGCTTTCTTT.

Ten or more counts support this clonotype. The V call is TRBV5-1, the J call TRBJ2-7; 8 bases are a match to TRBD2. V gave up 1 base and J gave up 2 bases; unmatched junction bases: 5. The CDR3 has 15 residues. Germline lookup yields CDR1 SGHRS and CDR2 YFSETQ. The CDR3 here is CASSLPAGDPYEQYF. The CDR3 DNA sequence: TGCGCCAGCAGCTTGCCAGCGGGGGACCCCTACGAGCAGTACTTC.

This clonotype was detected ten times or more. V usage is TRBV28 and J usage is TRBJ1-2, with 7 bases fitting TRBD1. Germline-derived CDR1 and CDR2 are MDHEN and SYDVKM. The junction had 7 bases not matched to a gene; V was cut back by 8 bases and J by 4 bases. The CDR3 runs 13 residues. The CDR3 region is CASQRGQSYGYTF. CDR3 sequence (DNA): TGTGCCAGCCAAAGGGGACAGAGCTATGGCTACACCTTC.

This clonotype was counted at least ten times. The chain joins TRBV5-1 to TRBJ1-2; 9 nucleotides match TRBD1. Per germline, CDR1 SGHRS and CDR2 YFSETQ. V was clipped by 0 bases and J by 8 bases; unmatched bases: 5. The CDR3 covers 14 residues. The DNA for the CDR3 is TGCGCCAGCAGCTTGGCACAGGGGGCCGGCGGCTACACCTTC. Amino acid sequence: CASSLAQGAGGYTF.

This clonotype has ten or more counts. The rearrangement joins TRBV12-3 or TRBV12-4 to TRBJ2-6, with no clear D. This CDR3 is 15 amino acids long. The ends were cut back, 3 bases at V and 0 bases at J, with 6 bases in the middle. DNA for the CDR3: TGTGCCAGCAGTTTGTCGGTCTCTGGGGCCAACGTCCTGACTTTC. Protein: CASSLSVSGANVLTF.

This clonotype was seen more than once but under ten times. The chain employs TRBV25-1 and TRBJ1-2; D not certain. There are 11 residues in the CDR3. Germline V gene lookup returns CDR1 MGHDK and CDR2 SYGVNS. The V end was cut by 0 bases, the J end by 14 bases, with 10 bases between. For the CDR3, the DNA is TGTGCCAGCAGTGAATATGGAGTCCGGACCTTC. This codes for CASSEYGVRTF.

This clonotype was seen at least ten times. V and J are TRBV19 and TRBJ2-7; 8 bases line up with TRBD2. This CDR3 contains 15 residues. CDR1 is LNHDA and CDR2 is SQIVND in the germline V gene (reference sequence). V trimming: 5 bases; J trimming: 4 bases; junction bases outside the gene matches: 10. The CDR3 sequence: CASSPLAGGTYEQYF. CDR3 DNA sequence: TGTGCCAGTAGTCCTTTGGCGGGGGGCACGTACGAGCAGTACTTC.

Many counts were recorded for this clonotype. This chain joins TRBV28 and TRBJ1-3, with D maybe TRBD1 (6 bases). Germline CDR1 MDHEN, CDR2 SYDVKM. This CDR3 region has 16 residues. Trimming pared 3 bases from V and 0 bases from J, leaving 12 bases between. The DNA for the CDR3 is TGTGCCAGCAGTTTCCGGGGGACACTCTCTGGAAACACCATATATTTT. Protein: CASSFRGTLSGNTIYF.

The CDR3 DNA follows: TGTGCCAGCAGTAGGGAGCGTGGGCACACTGAAGCTTTCTTT. Translating gives CASSRERGHTEAFF. The chain employs TRBV6-1 and TRBJ1-1, with no clear D. This CDR3 spans 14 amino acids. From germline, CDR1 is MNHNS and CDR2 SASEGT. V shed 5 bases and J shed 3 bases, with 13 bases lying between them.

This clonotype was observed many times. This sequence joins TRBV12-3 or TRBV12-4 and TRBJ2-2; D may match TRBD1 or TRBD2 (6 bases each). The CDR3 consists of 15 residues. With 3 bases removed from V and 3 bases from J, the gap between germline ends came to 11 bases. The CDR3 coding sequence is TGTGCCAGCAGTTTCATGAGGGGGGACACCGGGGAGCTGTTTTTT. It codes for CASSFMRGDTGELFF.

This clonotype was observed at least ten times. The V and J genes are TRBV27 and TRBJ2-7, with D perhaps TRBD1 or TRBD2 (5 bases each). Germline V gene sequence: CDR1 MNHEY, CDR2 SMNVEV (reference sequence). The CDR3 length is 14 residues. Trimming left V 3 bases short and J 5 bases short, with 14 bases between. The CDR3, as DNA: TGTGCCAGCAGTTTCCGGCTTATGGGGGACGAGCAGTACTTC. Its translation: CASSFRLMGDEQYF.

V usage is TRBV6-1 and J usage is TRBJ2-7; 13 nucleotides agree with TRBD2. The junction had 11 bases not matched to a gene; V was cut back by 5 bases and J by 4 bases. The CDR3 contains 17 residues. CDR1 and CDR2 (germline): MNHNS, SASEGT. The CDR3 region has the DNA TGTGCCAGCAGTCAGGGACTAGCGGGACCCTTGCTATACGAGCAGTACTTC. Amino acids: CASSQGLAGPLLYEQYF.

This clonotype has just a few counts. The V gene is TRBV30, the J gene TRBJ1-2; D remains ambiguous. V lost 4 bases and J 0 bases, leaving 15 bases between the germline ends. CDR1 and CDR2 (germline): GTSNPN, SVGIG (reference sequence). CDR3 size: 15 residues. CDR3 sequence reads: CAWTPDPFSNYGYTF. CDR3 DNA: TGTGCCTGGACCCCGGATCCTTTCTCTAACTATGGCTACACCTTC.

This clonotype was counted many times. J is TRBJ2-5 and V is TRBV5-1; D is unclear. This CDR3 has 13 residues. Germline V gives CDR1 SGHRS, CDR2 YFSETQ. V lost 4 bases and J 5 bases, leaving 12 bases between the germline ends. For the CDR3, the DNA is TGCGCCAGCAGCGTCTTAGCCTTGGAGACCCAGTACTTC. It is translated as CASSVLALETQYF.

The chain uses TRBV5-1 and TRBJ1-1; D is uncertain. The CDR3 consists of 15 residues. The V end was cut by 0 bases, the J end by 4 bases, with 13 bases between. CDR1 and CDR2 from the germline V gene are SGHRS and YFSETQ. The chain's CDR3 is CASSLAGPMITEAFF. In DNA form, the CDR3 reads TGCGCCAGCAGCTTGGCTGGGCCGATGATCACTGAAGCTTTCTTT.